This is a list of T cell receptor beta chains from one sample in a study of shared clonotypes between healthy human individuals. Clones were read by immunoSEQ multiplex PCR, and TCRdb kept only the in-frame ones, dropping some. This table holds 2 million to 3 million clones, 80% to 95% found once. Input material: naive CD4+ T cells from PBMCs. All receptors derive from a young man in good health. Some clones in this sample may be carry-over from other donors' samples. CDR3s include the opening cysteine and the closing phenylalanine or tryptophan. The D gene is left open where the match is weak. Size tells how often a clone was seen (once, few, many) or the class of an expanded clone, and some rows leave it out.

>TRBV10-3|.|TRBJ1-2|.
CAISGRGGDYGYTF
TGTGCCATCAGTGGGAGGGGCGGGGACTATGGCTACACCTTC
>TRBV5-4|.|TRBJ1-1|.
CASSLDRLKAFF
TGTGCCAGCAGCTTGGACAGACTTAAAGCTTTCTTT
>TRBV18|.|TRBJ1-1|.
CASSRTDSSEAFF
TGTGCCAGCTCCCGTACAGATAGCTCTGAAGCTTTCTTT
>TRBV6-5|.|TRBJ1-2|.
CASTKTGYGYTF
TGTGCCAGCACCAAGACAGGATATGGCTACACCTTC
>TRBV5-4|once|TRBJ1-2|TRBD1
CASSPRTGDYYGYTF
TGTGCCAGCAGCCCCAGGACAGGGGATTACTATGGCTACACCTTC
>TRBV4-2|.|TRBJ2-1|TRBD2
CASSQDLAGGPGELFF
TGTGCCAGCAGCCAAGATTTAGCGGGAGGTCCCGGGGAGTTGTTCTTC
>TRBV7-3|.|TRBJ2-1|.
CASSRGAASSYNEQFF
TGTGCCAGCAGCCGGGGCGCGGCTAGCTCCTACAATGAGCAGTTCTTC
>TRBV5-8|.|TRBJ1-4|TRBD1
CASSPGTGGNEKLFF
TGTGCCAGCAGCCCCGGGACAGGGGGCAACGAAAAACTGTTTTTT
>TRBV5-1|.|TRBJ2-1|.
CASSQGTGNEQFF
TGCGCCAGCAGCCAAGGAACGGGCAATGAGCAGTTCTTC
>TRBV2|.|TRBJ2-5|TRBD1
CASGQGNGQETQYF
TGTGCCAGCGGACAGGGAAACGGGCAAGAGACCCAGTACTTC
>TRBV25-1|once|TRBJ2-3|TRBD2
CASSPRTSGSRDTQYF
TGTGCCAGCAGTCCACGGACTAGCGGGAGCCGGGATACGCAGTATTTT
>TRBV21-1|.|TRBJ2-5|.
CASNLHRGRASLETQYF
TGTGCCAGCAACCTTCACAGGGGGCGGGCGTCGTTGGAGACCCAGTACTTC
>TRBV4-2|.|TRBJ2-3|TRBD2
CASSQEPQRGFTDTQYF
TGTGCCAGCAGCCAAGAACCCCAGCGGGGGTTCACAGATACGCAGTATTTT
>TRBV27|.|TRBJ2-7|.
CASSFRGVNSYEQYF
TGTGCCAGCAGTTTTAGGGGAGTTAACTCCTACGAGCAGTACTTC
>TRBV7-9|.|TRBJ1-2|.
CASIASGVNYGYTF
TGTGCCAGCATCGCTAGTGGGGTTAACTATGGCTACACCTTC
>TRBV11-3|.|TRBJ2-2|.
CASSSRMGETGELFF
TGTGCCAGCAGCTCACGAATGGGGGAAACCGGGGAGCTGTTTTTT
>TRBV7-3|.|TRBJ2-3|.
CASSLQLEGYTQYF
TGTGCCAGCAGCCTACAGCTGGAGGGCTATACGCAGTATTTT
>TRBV5-4|.|TRBJ2-1|TRBD2
CASSSALAGFYNEQFF
TGTGCCAGCAGCTCGGCATTAGCGGGCTTTTACAATGAGCAGTTCTTC
>TRBV27|few|TRBJ1-5|.
CASRWTVGQPQHF
TGTGCCAGCAGATGGACAGTCGGTCAGCCCCAGCATTTT
>TRBV6-5|once|TRBJ2-7|TRBD1
CASSYSGTGGEKGQYF
TGTGCCAGCAGTTACTCTGGGACAGGGGGCGAAAAAGGGCAGTACTTC
>TRBV7-6|.|TRBJ2-1|TRBD2
CASSFERGEQFF
TGTGCCAGCAGCTTTGAGCGGGGTGAGCAGTTCTTC
>TRBV5-5|.|TRBJ2-7|TRBD2
CASNGLAGETYEQYF
TGTGCCAGCAACGGACTAGCGGGAGAAACCTACGAGCAGTACTTC
>TRBV27|.|TRBJ2-3|TRBD2
CASSLFALAVVGTDTQYF
TGTGCCAGCAGTTTATTCGCCCTAGCGGTAGTAGGGACAGATACGCAGTATTTT
>TRBV7-2|.|TRBJ1-1|.
CASSLRGLGLPNTEAFF
TGTGCCAGCAGCTTACGAGGGTTGGGTTTGCCGAACACTGAAGCTTTCTTT
>TRBV5-4|.|TRBJ2-1|TRBD2
CASSLGLAIEQFF
TGTGCCAGCAGCTTGGGACTAGCGATTGAGCAGTTCTTC
>TRBV2|.|TRBJ2-7|TRBD1
CASTETGPYEQYF
TGTGCCAGCACCGAGACAGGGCCCTACGAGCAGTACTTC
>TRBV10-3|.|TRBJ2-3|TRBD1
CAIRMGQGERNGTDTQYF
TGTGCCATCCGGATGGGGCAGGGGGAGAGGAATGGCACAGATACGCAGTATTTT
>TRBV28|.|TRBJ1-2|TRBD1
CASSLAGTGSYGYTF
TGTGCCAGCAGTTTAGCCGGGACAGGGTCTTATGGCTACACCTTC
>TRBV28|.|TRBJ1-5|.
CASSLRGGQPQHF
TGTGCCAGCAGTTTAAGGGGTGGACAGCCCCAGCATTTT
>TRBV19|.|TRBJ2-7|.
CASSPNAAGTRSYEQYF
TGTGCCAGTAGCCCGAACGCAGCTGGGACTCGAAGTTACGAGCAGTACTTC
>TRBV28|.|TRBJ2-7|TRBD1
CATRQGIREQYF
TGTGCCACCCGACAGGGGATAAGGGAGCAGTACTTC
>TRBV28|once|TRBJ2-7|TRBD2
CASSSEPKLASISYEQYF
TGTGCCAGCAGTTCTGAACCCAAACTAGCGAGTATCTCCTACGAGCAGTACTTC
>TRBV30|.|TRBJ2-7|TRBD2
CAWSWGGSSYEQYF
TGTGCCTGGAGTTGGGGCGGGAGCTCCTACGAGCAGTACTTC
>TRBV10-1|.|TRBJ2-1|.
CASSESGLPSSYNEQFF
TGCGCCAGCAGTGAGTCTGGACTTCCCAGCTCCTACAATGAGCAGTTCTTC
>TRBV2|.|TRBJ1-1|.
CASSVEGVNTEAFF
TGTGCCAGCAGTGTGGAGGGGGTCAACACTGAAGCTTTCTTT
>TRBV2|.|TRBJ2-7|.
CASIMDRPYEQYF
TGTGCCAGCATCATGGACAGACCCTACGAGCAGTACTTC
>TRBV7-2|.|TRBJ2-7|TRBD2
CASSSQGPASGRYEQYF
TGTGCCAGCAGCTCCCAGGGCCCGGCTAGCGGGAGATACGAGCAGTACTTC
>TRBV7-2|.|TRBJ1-2|.
CASSLYSGAVLNYGYTF
TGTGCCAGCAGCTTATACTCTGGGGCGGTTCTTAACTATGGCTACACCTTC
>TRBV7-3|.|TRBJ2-5|TRBD2
CASSAGLAGDEKTQYF
TGTGCCAGCAGCGCTGGACTAGCGGGAGACGAAAAGACCCAGTACTTC
>TRBV28|.|TRBJ1-1|TRBD1
CASSLLGTGGQNTEAFF
TGTGCCAGCAGTTTACTCGGGACAGGGGGCCAGAACACTGAAGCTTTCTTT
>TRBV21-1|once|TRBJ1-5|.
CASTRRQPVYSNQPQHF
TGTGCCAGCACCCGCCGACAGCCTGTATATAGCAATCAACCCCAGCATTTT
>TRBV27|.|TRBJ2-7|.
CASSTSPRLGSYEQYF
TGTGCCAGCAGTACATCTCCACGCCTGGGCTCCTACGAGCAGTACTTC
>TRBV7-3|.|TRBJ2-1|TRBD2
CASSPQTSGSYEQFF
TGTGCCAGCAGCCCCCAGACTAGCGGGAGCTATGAGCAGTTCTTC
>TRBV9|.|TRBJ1-3|TRBD1
CASSVSGQVGNTIYF
TGTGCCAGCAGCGTTTCGGGACAGGTTGGAAACACCATATATTTT
>TRBV7-3|once|TRBJ2-1|.
CASSLTTPLAYNEQFF
TGTGCCAGCAGCTTAACGACTCCCCTGGCATACAATGAGCAGTTCTTC
>TRBV6-6|.|TRBJ1-3|.
CASSYSGGGNTIYF
TGTGCCAGCAGTTACTCGGGGGGCGGAAACACCATATATTTT
>TRBV28|.|TRBJ1-5|.
CASTEGGSYYQPQHF
TGTGCCAGCACGGAAGGAGGGAGCTACTATCAGCCCCAGCATTTT
>TRBV4-3|few|TRBJ1-1|.
CASSQDVGQRNTEAFF
TGCGCCAGCAGCCAAGATGTCGGGCAAAGGAACACTGAAGCTTTCTTT
>TRBV7-6|once|TRBJ2-3|.
CASSLAGFTDTQYF
TGTGCCAGCAGCTTAGCAGGATTTACAGATACGCAGTATTTT
>TRBV11-3|.|TRBJ2-6|.
CASSLRGAVGANVLTF
TGTGCCAGCAGCTTAAGGGGGGCAGTAGGGGCCAACGTCCTGACTTTC
>TRBV2|.|TRBJ1-4|TRBD1
CASRPQGIGEKLFF
TGTGCCAGCAGGCCACAGGGGATAGGTGAAAAACTGTTTTTT
>TRBV28|.|TRBJ1-4|TRBD1
CASSLTGGQEKLFF
TGTGCCAGCAGTTTGACAGGGGGACAAGAAAAACTGTTTTTT
>TRBV7-2|.|TRBJ2-3|.
CASSLPGLGVAQYF
TGTGCCAGCAGCTTACCCGGGCTAGGGGTCGCGCAGTATTTT
>TRBV2|.|TRBJ1-5|.
CASSEDRVNQPQHF
TGTGCCAGCAGTGAAGACAGGGTGAATCAGCCCCAGCATTTT
>TRBV2|.|TRBJ2-7|.
CASILAAGPYEQYF
TGTGCCAGCATCCTGGCGGCGGGCCCCTACGAGCAGTACTTC
>TRBV9|once|TRBJ2-6|.
CASSPTAAGNSGANVLTF
TGTGCCAGCAGCCCGACAGCCGCAGGGAACTCTGGGGCCAACGTCCTGACTTTC
>TRBV5-8|.|TRBJ2-2|.
CASSLEGIAGELFF
TGTGCCAGCAGCTTAGAGGGAATCGCCGGGGAGCTGTTTTTT
>TRBV11-2|.|TRBJ2-5|TRBD2
CASSLEGAGGPQETQYF
TGTGCCAGCAGCTTAGAAGGAGCGGGAGGGCCCCAAGAGACCCAGTACTTC
>TRBV30|.|TRBJ1-6|TRBD1
CAWSQGGRSPLHF
TGTGCCTGGTCTCAGGGGGGAAGATCACCCCTCCACTTT
>TRBV30|.|TRBJ2-1|TRBD2
CAAPGTSFYNEQFF
TGTGCCGCCCCCGGGACTAGCTTCTACAATGAGCAGTTCTTC